The 10 T cell receptor beta chains in this list originate from one sample, sequenced in a study of spatial heterogeneity in lung cancer (dated by TCRdb to 2018 to 2020). Here is what the overall study found, with its caveats: The tumor nonsynonymous mutation count correlated with the number of expanded intratumoral alpha and beta TCRs.

The meaning of the sample's time point label: sample taken at primary tumor resection. The method behind the library was 5' RACE. The sample was run on a NextSeq 500. TCRdb applied fastp at Q25 and MiXCR to the public reads, then kept only in-frame beta chains. Each entry merges the rows of one CDR3 protein and shows their most common DNA and genes. The sample table shows 9,700 or so distinct CDR3 sequences, and about 6.5% are seen once. The ten largest clones add up to 10% of the sample. Their specific antigens are unknown. This specimen consisted of lung tumor tissue, obtained at surgery. Receptors were obtained from a male donor with early-stage non-small cell lung cancer.

This clonotype occurred many times. Little can be read into the size of this beta chain, an off-target read in a library designed for alpha chains. V gene TRBV9 combines with J gene TRBJ1-2; D uncertain. The CDR3 sequence is 16 residues long. Deletions cut 1 base from V and 3 bases from J, with 16 bases between. Germline V gives CDR1 SGDLS, CDR2 YYNGEE. Here the CDR3 DNA reads TGTGCCAGCAGCGTAAAGAGTCATGGAGAGCACTATGGCTACACCTTC. Translated, it gives CASSVKSHGEHYGYTF.

Of note for this clonotype: In a library made to pick up alpha chains, this beta chain is a stray read with a size that means little. This rearrangement joins TRBV5-1 to TRBJ2-7; no firm D call. Germline V gene lookup returns CDR1 SGHRS and CDR2 YFSETQ. V was cut by 7 bases and J by 3 bases, with 14 bases left in between. This CDR3 contains 13 residues. The CDR3 DNA reads as TGCGCCAGCTCCAGTGGTGGCAACTACGAGCAGTACTTC. This codes for CASSSGGNYEQYF.

This clonotype has at least ten counts. For a library built for alpha chains, this beta chain is a stray read; little rests on its size. The chain carries TRBV4-1 and TRBJ2-5, with TRBD1 matching over 9 bases. With 4 bases clipped from V and 5 bases from J, the junction kept 11 bases outside the gene matches. Germline-derived CDR1 and CDR2 are MGHRA and YSYEKL. The CDR3 runs 16 residues. CDR3 region: CASSLYQGQGFETQYF. CDR3 DNA: TGCGCCAGCAGCCTATACCAAGGACAGGGGTTTGAGACCCAGTACTTC.

This clonotype was detected many times. This beta chain represents an off-target read in a library built for alpha chains; its size is of limited meaning. V gene TRBV20-1 combines with J gene TRBJ1-2; 8 bases are a match to TRBD1. Germline assignment: CDR1 DFQATT and CDR2 SNEGSKA (reference sequence). The CDR3 runs to 13 residues. The V and J ends lost 6 bases and 4 bases, in that order; junction bases with no gene match: 7. The CDR3 DNA reads as TGCAGTGCAAACGACAGGGGCGTCTATGGCTACACCTTC. This gives the protein CSANDRGVYGYTF.

This clonotype was detected many times. This beta chain appears as a stray read in a library generated for alpha chains; its size is not informative. The chain combines TRBV5-6 with TRBJ2-1; tentatively, D is TRBD1 or TRBD2 (5 bases each). CDR1 and CDR2 (germline): SGHDT, YYEEEE. V lost 2 bases and J lost 8, with 20 bases in between. This CDR3 spans 16 amino acids. Here the CDR3 reads CASSFPGRTLGDEQFF. The CDR3 DNA is TGTGCCAGCAGCTTTCCGGGACGAACACTAGGGGATGAGCAGTTCTTC.

This clonotype was detected many times. Because this beta chain is a stray read in a library intended to capture alpha chains, its abundance should not be given much weight. The chain links TRBV2 to TRBJ1-5; possibly TRBD1 for D (5 bases). The CDR3 loop spans 12 amino acids. V lost 6 bases, J lost 10 bases, and 13 bases lay in between. Germline V gene lookup returns CDR1 SNHLY and CDR2 FYNNEI. The CDR3 DNA reads TGTGCCAGCAGATGGGGGGTCGAACCCCAGCATTTT. Translation: CASRWGVEPQHF.

A word on this clonotype: For a library built for alpha chains, this beta chain is a stray read; little rests on its size. This chain joins TRBV12-3 or TRBV12-4 and TRBJ2-1; 7 nucleotides match TRBD2. The CDR3 has 14 residues. Trimming removed 1 base from V and 4 bases from J; junction bases left unmatched: 1. CDR3 nucleotides: TGTGCCAGCAGTTTAGGGCGGGGGTACAATGAGCAGTTCTTC. This gives the protein CASSLGRGYNEQFF.

This clonotype was detected many times. The library was built for alpha chains, so this beta chain is an off-target read and its size means little. The chain combines TRBV20-1 with TRBJ1-1, with a weak D call TRBD1 (5 bases). The ends were cut back, 3 bases at V and 10 bases at J, with 21 bases in the middle. The CDR3 sequence is 14 residues long. Germline values: CDR1 DFQATT, CDR2 SNEGSKA (reference sequence). The CDR3 DNA sequence: TGCAGTGCTAGGATAAGGGGCATCAGTGGAAGAGCTTTCTTT. This codes for CSARIRGISGRAFF.

This clonotype was picked up many times. The library was designed around alpha chains, so this beta chain is a stray read whose abundance carries little weight. The chain is built from TRBV18 and TRBJ2-5; no clear D. V shed 1 base and J shed 5 bases, with 5 bases lying between them. CDR3 length: 12 amino acids. Germline V gives CDR1 KGHSH, CDR2 LQKENI. CDR3 in amino acids: CASSPRDETQYF. Written as DNA, the CDR3 is TGTGCCAGCTCACCACGGGATGAGACCCAGTACTTC.

This clonotype was counted at least ten times. The library was designed around alpha chains, so this beta chain is a stray read whose abundance carries little weight. The chain couples TRBV7-9 to TRBJ2-1; D remains unclear. This CDR3 has 14 residues. The V end was cut by 1 base, the J end by 7 bases, with 11 bases between. Germline loops: CDR1 SEHNR, CDR2 FQNEAQ (reference sequence). The CDR3 loop is CASSLDRKGNEQFF. The CDR3 DNA follows: TGTGCCAGCAGCTTAGATCGTAAAGGGAATGAGCAGTTCTTC.